Listed below are T cell receptor beta chains from one sample, sequenced in a study of cytomegalovirus exposure and HLA in healthy donors. Generated by immunoSEQ multiplex PCR, the TCRdb table keeps only in-frame clones and is missing some. The table shows about 140,000 clones, with around four fifths occurring only once. Sequences were obtained from PBMCs. The source is a woman in her thirties or forties in good health and CMV-seronegative. CDR3s include the opening cysteine and the closing phenylalanine or tryptophan. A D gene is named only where the DNA matches it firmly. Expanded clones get a size class; other rows say once, few or many, or leave the size out.

TRBJ2-3 TRBV7-2 NA 13 NA CASSSRIRDTQYF TGTGCCAGCAGCTCTAGGATCCGAGATACGCAGTATTTT
TRBJ2-7 TRBV11-2 TRBD2 14 NA CASSQGLAGDEQYF TGTGCCAGCAGCCAGGGACTAGCGGGAGATGAGCAGTACTTC
TRBJ2-7 TRBV11-2 NA 15 NA CASSGLAASSYEQYF TGTGCCAGCAGCGGTTTAGCGGCAAGCTCCTACGAGCAGTACTTC
TRBJ1-1 TRBV6-4 NA 13 NA CASSEARGTEAFF TGTGCCAGCAGTGAGGCTAGGGGCACTGAAGCTTTCTTT
TRBJ2-7 TRBV15 NA 16 NA CATSRNRDFYSYEQYF TGTGCCACCAGCAGGAACCGGGACTTCTACTCCTACGAGCAGTACTTC
TRBJ2-7 TRBV7-2 TRBD2 14 NA CASSSGRGRYEQYF TGTGCCAGCAGTTCCGGGAGGGGGAGGTACGAGCAGTACTTC
TRBJ1-2 TRBV11-2 NA 14 few CASSLDGNRDGYTF TGTGCCAGCAGCTTAGATGGTAACAGGGATGGCTACACCTTC
TRBJ2-7 TRBV2 TRBD2 15 NA CASSVAGGPVYEQYF TGTGCCAGCAGTGTAGCGGGAGGGCCGGTCTACGAGCAGTACTTC
TRBJ2-3 TRBV5-8 NA 15 NA CASSFVQTMADTQYF TGTGCCAGCAGCTTCGTACAGACGATGGCAGATACGCAGTATTTT
TRBJ2-7 TRBV19 NA 12 NA CASSQQGYEQYF TGTGCCAGTAGTCAGCAGGGCTACGAGCAGTACTTC
TRBJ2-1 TRBV11-2 NA 19 NA CASSLVFQFIGETHNEQFF TGTGCCAGCAGCTTAGTCTTTCAGTTCATTGGGGAGACCCACAATGAGCAGTTCTTC
TRBJ2-2 TRBV19 TRBD2 16 NA CASSMGGWRNAGELFF TGTGCCAGTAGTATGGGGGGGTGGCGGAACGCCGGGGAGCTGTTTTTT
TRBJ2-3 TRBV5-1 TRBD2 16 NA CASSEKPSGRSDTQYF TGCGCCAGCAGCGAAAAACCTAGCGGGAGATCAGATACGCAGTATTTT
TRBJ1-4 TRBV2 TRBD1 16 NA CASSERQGARYEKLFF TGTGCCAGCAGTGAAAGACAGGGGGCCCGGTATGAAAAACTGTTTTTT